This note documents a single T cell receptor (beta chain) sequence. V lost 5 bases, J lost 6 bases, and 17 bases lay in between. CDR3 length: 14 amino acids. Germline CDR1 and CDR2: SGHTA and FQGNSA. All donors qualified as healthy HIV-negative adults and had experienced no recent acute infections or vaccinations. This record belongs to a study of shared clonotypes between healthy human individuals. Measured with immunoSEQ multiplex PCR; TCRdb has only the in-frame clones, and not every one. The table includes over a million clones, about 70% detected once. Sequenced input: memory CD4+ T cells sorted from blood. As for subset: CD45RA-negative fraction. This receptor was obtained from a man between 18 and 35 years old in good health. The J gene is TRBJ2-7, the V gene TRBV7-2; D not resolved. CDR3: CASSRSLGLTEQYF. The CDR3 region has the DNA TGTGCCAGCAGCCGGTCGCTCGGTCTCACCGAGCAGTACTTC.